Presented here are 31 T cell receptor beta chains from one specimen sequenced in a study of T cell responses to AZD1222 COVID-19 vaccine. This table comes from immunoSEQ multiplex PCR, and its TCRdb copy is limited to in-frame clones, with some not included. The sample carries approximately 150,000 clones, approximately 90% recorded once. The sequences come from peripheral blood, collected 28 days after the second AZD1222 dose. Receptors originate from an adult who received the AZD1222 COVID-19 vaccine.

The chain employs TRBV30 and TRBJ2-7, with 10 bases lining up with TRBD1. Trimming took 1 base from V and 12 from J; bases not matched to a gene: 6. Germline values: CDR1 GTSNPN, CDR2 SVGIG (reference sequence). The CDR3 spans 12 residues. CDR3 in DNA: TGTGCCTGGAGTGAATGCCGGGACAGGGGGTACTTC. Translating it yields CAWSECRDRGYF. Looking up the rest from reference TRBV30 and TRBJ2-7 gives the full variable domain: SQTIHQWPATLVQPVGSPLSLECTVEGTSNPNLYWYRQAAGRGLQLLFYSVGIGQISSEVPQNLSASRPQDRQFILSSKKLLLSDSGFYLCAWSECRDRGYFGPGTRLTVT.

V and J are TRBV2 and TRBJ1-6; possibly TRBD1 for D (5 bases). Looked up from germline, CDR1 is SNHLY and CDR2 is FYNNEI. The ends were cut back, 2 bases at V and 10 bases at J, with 12 bases in the middle. CDR3 length equals 14 residues. The CDR3 DNA is TGTGCCAGCAGTGAATCGCGGGGCGGCTCACCCCTCCACTTT. This encodes CASSESRGGSPLHF.

The chain recombines TRBV19 with TRBJ2-4, with D perhaps matching TRBD2 (5 bases). Deletions cut 6 bases from V and 5 bases from J, with 11 bases between. The CDR3 sequence is 13 residues long. Germline assignment: CDR1 LNHDA and CDR2 SQIVND (reference sequence). CDR3 region: CASRTGAENIQYF. CDR3 nucleotide sequence: TGTGCCAGTAGAACCGGAGCGGAAAACATTCAGTACTTC.

The chain links TRBV7-8 to TRBJ2-7; D is perhaps TRBD1 or TRBD2 (5 bases each). From germline, CDR1 is SGHVS and CDR2 FQNEAQ. The V end was cut by 5 bases, the J end by 5 bases, with 16 bases between. This CDR3 contains 14 residues. The CDR3 is CASSNDRGADEQYF. CDR3 DNA: TGTGCCAGCAGCAACGATCGAGGGGCGGACGAGCAGTACTTC.

The chain uses TRBV10-1 and TRBJ2-3, with D perhaps matching TRBD2 (5 bases). The CDR3 extends over 14 amino acids. With 3 bases removed from V and 0 bases from J, the gap between germline ends came to 7 bases. Germline V lookup: CDR1 WNHNN, CDR2 SYGVQD (reference sequence). Here the CDR3 reads CASSDGGSTDTQYF. DNA for the CDR3: TGCGCCAGCAGTGATGGCGGGAGCACAGATACGCAGTATTTT.

This chain connects TRBV5-1 to TRBJ2-1; D call uncertain. V dropped 4 bases and J dropped 2 bases, with 16 bases sitting between them. Germline values: CDR1 SGHRS, CDR2 YFSETQ. The CDR3 loop spans 16 amino acids. CDR3 residues: CASSTLGGSTYNEQFF. In nucleotides, the CDR3 is TGCGCCAGCAGCACCCTTGGTGGCAGTACCTACAATGAGCAGTTCTTC.

The J gene is TRBJ1-4, the V gene TRBV5-1; D perhaps matches TRBD1 (6 bases). This CDR3 region has 14 residues. Per the germline V gene, CDR1 is SGHRS and CDR2 is YFSETQ. V dropped 4 bases and J dropped 8 bases, with 15 bases sitting between them. The CDR3 DNA is TGCGCCAGCAGCCCCGACAGCCAGGGGGAAAAACTGTTTTTT. It encodes CASSPDSQGEKLFF.

The gene calls are TRBV7-9 and TRBJ2-1; TRBD2 matches 14 bases. The germline gives CDR1 SEHNR, CDR2 FQNEAQ (reference sequence). The CDR3 length is 17 residues. Trimming removed 5 bases from V and 5 bases from J; junction bases left unmatched: 8. The CDR3, as DNA: TGTGCCAGCAGCCCTCCCGGACTAGCGGGAGGTCACAATGAGCAGTTCTTC. Translation gives CASSPPGLAGGHNEQFF.

V usage is TRBV29-1 and J usage is TRBJ2-2, with a tentative D call TRBD2 (6 bases). CDR1 SQVTM and CDR2 ANQGSEA come from the germline V gene. The CDR3 spans 14 residues. Between the trimmed V and J ends, which lost 0 bases and 6 bases, there was a span of 11 bases. The chain's CDR3 is CSVEDRPSAGELFF. CDR3 nucleotides: TGCAGCGTTGAAGATCGGCCTAGCGCCGGGGAGCTGTTTTTT.

The chain couples TRBV19 to TRBJ2-1; the match to TRBD2 covers 9 bases. Germline V gene data show CDR1 as LNHDA and CDR2 as SQIVND (reference sequence). This CDR3 has 15 amino acids. The trim removed 7 bases at V and 7 bases at J, leaving 11 bases unmatched. CDR3 region: CASTFGGGAFNEQFF. The CDR3, as DNA: TGTGCCAGTACTTTCGGCGGGGGGGCTTTTAATGAGCAGTTCTTC.

The chain uses TRBV6-5 and TRBJ2-1; the match to TRBD1 covers 7 bases. The junction had 2 bases not matched to a gene; V was cut back by 4 bases and J by 8 bases. CDR3 length equals 12 residues. Germline lookup yields CDR1 MNHEY and CDR2 SVGAGI. Here the CDR3 reads CASSWTGDEQFF. The DNA of the CDR3 is TGTGCCAGCAGTTGGACAGGCGATGAGCAGTTCTTC.

V gene TRBV3-1 (or the pseudogene TRBV3-2) combines with J gene TRBJ2-2; TRBD2 matches at 12 bases. The CDR3 has 17 residues. V lost 1 base to trimming and J lost 6 bases; unmatched junction nucleotides: 6. Per the germline V gene, CDR1 is LGHDT and CDR2 is YNNKEL (reference sequence). Written as DNA, the CDR3 is TGTGCCAGCAGCCAAGTGCCTAGCGGGGGGGCCTCCGGGGAGCTGTTTTTT. This gives the protein CASSQVPSGGASGELFF.

The chain couples TRBV4-2 to TRBJ2-1; 9 nucleotides line up with TRBD2. The CDR3 consists of 16 residues. Looked up from germline, CDR1 is LGHNA and CDR2 is YNFKEQ. Germline trimming cut 1 base from V and 7 bases from J; bases unmatched to any gene: 8. The chain's CDR3 is CASSQGSSGVGNEQFF. The CDR3 DNA follows: TGTGCCAGCAGCCAAGGGTCTAGCGGGGTAGGAAATGAGCAGTTCTTC.

The rearrangement links TRBV6-5 to TRBJ2-7; TRBD1 might be the D (6 bases). The germline V and J ends were trimmed by 5 bases and 9 bases, with 20 bases remaining between them. CDR3 length equals 14 residues. The V gene's germline CDR1 is MNHEY and CDR2 SVGAGI. Here the CDR3 reads CASSPGQLNSGQYF. The DNA for the CDR3 is TGTGCCAGCAGTCCCGGACAGCTAAACTCCGGGCAGTACTTC.

V and J are TRBV4-1 and TRBJ2-5; 11 bases agree with TRBD2. CDR1 MGHRA and CDR2 YSYEKL come from the germline V gene. The trim removed 2 bases at V and 1 base at J, leaving 3 bases unmatched. The CDR3 has 16 residues. CDR3 residues: CASSQLGTSGQETQYF. Written as DNA, the CDR3 is TGCGCCAGCAGCCAATTAGGGACTAGCGGCCAAGAGACCCAGTACTTC.

This chain uses TRBV19 with TRBJ1-5; D may be TRBD1 (6 bases). The germline CDR1 and CDR2 sequences are LNHDA and SQIVND (reference sequence). Trimming took 1 base from V and 6 from J, leaving 10 bases between them. CDR3 length: 14 amino acids. The CDR3 DNA sequence: TGTGCCAGTAGTATAGCAGCAGGGGCTCAGCCCCAGCATTTT. Its protein is CASSIAAGAQPQHF.

This chain links TRBV19 with TRBJ1-5; D is possibly TRBD1 (5 bases). V was clipped by 6 bases and J by 3 bases, with 18 bases between them. The CDR3 loop spans 16 amino acids. From germline, CDR1 is LNHDA and CDR2 SQIVND (reference sequence). The chain's CDR3 is CASSQRGRRANQPQHF. The CDR3 DNA sequence: TGTGCCAGTAGCCAAAGGGGCCGCAGGGCCAATCAGCCCCAGCATTTT.

V is TRBV5-1 and J is TRBJ2-5; D ambiguous. V was clipped by 3 bases and J by 3 bases, with 9 bases between them. From germline, CDR1 is SGHRS and CDR2 YFSETQ. The CDR3 runs to 13 residues. This CDR3 is CASSSLTEETQYF. DNA for the CDR3: TGCGCCAGCAGCTCTTTGACGGAAGAGACCCAGTACTTC. The full variable domain, its missing parts supplied by reference TRBV5-1 and TRBJ2-5, is KAGVTQTPRYLIKTRGQQVTLSCSPISGHRSVSWYQQTPGQGLQFLFEYFSETQRNKGNFPGRFSGRQFSNSRSEMNVSTLELGDSALYLCASSSLTEETQYFGPGTRLLVL.

The rearrangement links TRBV28 to TRBJ2-7; D gene ambiguous. V was shortened by 4 bases and J by 3 bases, with 4 bases between the two germline ends. Germline lookup yields CDR1 MDHEN and CDR2 SYDVKM. The CDR3 runs to 11 residues. CDR3 protein: CASSSFYEQYF. The CDR3 region has the DNA TGTGCCAGCAGTTCTTTCTACGAGCAGTACTTC. The full variable domain, completed using reference TRBV28 and TRBJ2-7, is DVKVTQSSRYLVKRTGEKVFLECVQDMDHENMFWYRQDPGLGLRLIYFSYDVKMKEKGDIPEGYSVSREKKERFSLILESASTNQTSMYLCASSSFYEQYFGPGTRLTVT.

This chain links TRBV9 with TRBJ2-7, with a possible D match to TRBD1 (6 bases). This CDR3 is 15 amino acids long. V lost 0 bases and J 0 bases, leaving 10 bases between the germline ends. The V gene's germline CDR1 is SGDLS and CDR2 YYNGEE. CDR3 region: CASSVGAGVSYEQYF. CDR3 DNA sequence: TGTGCCAGCAGCGTAGGGGCAGGGGTCTCCTACGAGCAGTACTTC.

The chain employs TRBV23-1 and TRBJ1-2, with TRBD1 as a possible D gene (6 bases). TRBV23-1 is classed as an ORF, of uncertain function. Trimming took off 6 bases at V and 2 bases at J, with 28 bases between the two ends. This CDR3 is built from 19 residues. CDR3 residues: CASRQRKDSKTYMNYGYTF. Written as DNA, the CDR3 is TGCGCCAGCAGACAACGAAAGGACAGTAAGACCTACATGAACTATGGCTACACCTTC.

This clone was seen just once. The gene calls are TRBV5-6 and TRBJ2-1; unclear D gene. Germline V gene data show CDR1 as SGHDT and CDR2 as YYEEEE. Trimming removed 2 bases from V and 8 bases from J, with 8 bases in between. The CDR3 spans 12 residues. CDR3 bases: TGTGCCAGCAGCTTTACTTGGGATGAGCAGTTCTTC. It translates to CASSFTWDEQFF.

V usage is TRBV27 and J usage is TRBJ1-1; D may be TRBD1 (5 bases). This CDR3 has 13 amino acids. CDR1 is MNHEY, CDR2 SMNVEV, per germline (reference sequence). Trimming removed 0 bases at V and 9 bases at J, with 11 bases between. CDR3 sequence (DNA): TGTGCCAGCAGTTTATCTACAGGAGTGAAAGCTTTCTTT. This encodes CASSLSTGVKAFF.

This clone was detected a few times. This chain links TRBV4-1 with TRBJ1-2, with 8 bases matching TRBD1. The CDR3 is 14 residues long. Germline loops: CDR1 MGHRA, CDR2 YSYEKL. J gave up 3 bases and V 2 bases, and 2 bases lay outside the gene matches. The CDR3 DNA reads TGCGCCAGCAGCCAACAGACAGGGGACTATGGCTACACCTTC. This codes for CASSQQTGDYGYTF.

The V gene is TRBV7-8, the J gene TRBJ2-2; D assignment may be TRBD1 or TRBD2 (6 bases each). The CDR3 covers 14 residues. Germline loops: CDR1 SGHVS, CDR2 FQNEAQ. V was cut by 5 bases and J by 6 bases, with 13 bases left in between. The CDR3 nucleotides are TGTGCCAGCAGCCCAGAGGGGGGCGCCGGGGAGCTGTTTTTT. Residues: CASSPEGGAGELFF.

This clone was detected once. V and J are TRBV7-3 and TRBJ1-4; D is possibly TRBD1 (5 bases). The CDR3 is 13 amino acids. The germline CDR1 and CDR2 sequences are SGHTA and FQGTGA. V lost 5 bases, J lost 8 bases, and 12 bases lay in between. The chain's CDR3 is CASSTYRQEKLFF. CDR3 bases: TGTGCCAGCAGCACGTATCGACAGGAAAAACTGTTTTTT.

The table lists this clone with a few counts. The chain couples TRBV7-9 to TRBJ2-3; D gene unclear. CDR1 is SEHNR, CDR2 FQNEAQ, per germline (reference sequence). V gave up 5 bases and J gave up 2 bases, with 17 bases separating them. The CDR3 extends over 16 amino acids. In DNA, the CDR3 is TGTGCCAGCAGCCGTTCTGTCGGAATAAACACAGATACGCAGTATTTT. Protein product: CASSRSVGINTDTQYF.

The genes are TRBV5-1 and TRBJ2-7, with D tentatively TRBD1 (6 bases). Germline CDR1 and CDR2: SGHRS and YFSETQ. V lost 4 bases to trimming and J lost 0 bases, with 17 bases between them. The CDR3 sequence is 16 residues long. The CDR3 nucleotides are TGCGCCAGCAGCCCCTTAGGGGGATCCACCTCCTACGAGCAGTACTTC. Translation gives CASSPLGGSTSYEQYF.

The rearrangement uses TRBV13 and TRBJ2-2; D not certain. V was shortened by 5 bases and J by 1 base, with 8 bases between the two germline ends. There are 14 residues in the CDR3. Germline assignment: CDR1 PRHDT and CDR2 FYEKMQ (reference sequence). The CDR3: CASSPTGNTGELFF. CDR3 DNA sequence: TGTGCCAGCAGCCCGACGGGGAACACCGGGGAGCTGTTTTTT.

This chain connects TRBV19 to TRBJ2-1, with D unclear. Germline assignment: CDR1 LNHDA and CDR2 SQIVND (reference sequence). Trimming stripped 7 bases from V and 6 bases from J, with 10 bases between. The CDR3 spans 12 residues. This CDR3 reads CASTQVGNEQFF. The CDR3 DNA reads as TGTGCCAGTACGCAGGTTGGCAATGAGCAGTTCTTC.

The V gene is TRBV12-3 or TRBV12-4, the J gene TRBJ1-2; D remains unclear. V was shortened by 6 bases and J by 8 bases, with 10 bases between the two germline ends. The CDR3 is 11 residues long. The CDR3 bases are TGTGCCAGCAGGTTTAGGGAGGGCTACACCTTC. It codes for CASRFREGYTF.